Below, 23 T cell receptor beta chains from the same sample are listed, as sequenced in a study of blood T cell repertoires in COVID-19. Assay: immunoSEQ multiplex PCR; the TCRdb copy retains only in-frame clones and omits some. In the table there are roughly 87,000 clones, about 80% of which are singletons. What was sequenced was peripheral blood. The origin of the receptors is a woman aged 70-85 years with acute or convalescent COVID-19.

The chain couples TRBV18 to TRBJ2-7; D is uncertain. Germline lookup yields CDR1 KGHSH and CDR2 LQKENI. Trimming removed 0 bases at V and 5 bases at J, with 11 bases between. The CDR3 contains 14 residues. The CDR3: CASSPPSSRDEQYF. CDR3 in DNA: TGTGCCAGCTCACCACCCAGTAGCCGCGACGAGCAGTACTTC. The complete variable domain, with remaining parts taken from reference TRBV18 and TRBJ2-7, reads NAGVMQNPRHLVRRRGQEARLRCSPMKGHSHVYWYRQLPEEGLKFMVYLQKENIIDESGMPKERFSAEFPKEGPSILRIQQVVRGDSAAYFCASSPPSSRDEQYFGPGTRLTVT.

The genes are TRBV5-1 and TRBJ2-2; 9 positions agree with TRBD1. From germline, CDR1 is SGHRS and CDR2 YFSETQ. The CDR3 is made up of 15 amino acids. Losses at the gene ends were 3 bases for V and 5 bases for J; bases not matched to a gene: 5. In DNA, the CDR3 is TGCGCCAGCAGCTACCTCGGGACAGGGACCGGGGAGCTGTTTTTT. It specifies CASSYLGTGTGELFF.

This sequence joins TRBV5-4 and TRBJ2-1, with 9 positions matching TRBD2. Germline V gene data show CDR1 as SGHNT and CDR2 as YYREEE (reference sequence). This CDR3 spans 20 amino acids. With V trimmed by 3 bases and J by 0 bases, 16 bases remained unmatched. CDR3 loop: CASSSGGGAGGSISYNEQFF. The DNA of the CDR3 is TGTGCCAGCAGCTCCGGAGGTGGGGCGGGGGGGTCGATCTCCTACAATGAGCAGTTCTTC.

The chain combines TRBV5-5 with TRBJ1-5, with D possibly matching TRBD1 (6 bases). This CDR3 contains 14 residues. Germline V gene sequence: CDR1 SGHKS, CDR2 YYEKEE (reference sequence). Deletions cut 4 bases from V and 6 bases from J, with 14 bases between. CDR3 amino acids: CASSRAGAGQPQHF. Here the CDR3 DNA reads TGTGCCAGCAGCCGGGCGGGGGCAGGTCAGCCCCAGCATTTT.

This clone was seen more than once but under ten times. This chain joins TRBV10-3 and TRBJ2-1; 12 nucleotides line up with TRBD2. CDR3 size: 17 residues. Germline V gene sequence: CDR1 ENHRY, CDR2 SYGVKD. Trimming took 5 bases from V and 7 from J; bases not matched to a gene: 12. The DNA of the CDR3 is TGTGCCATCAGTTCCCCTAAGGCTAGCGGGGGGGCGAATGAGCAGTTCTTC. Its protein is CAISSPKASGGANEQFF.

The CDR3 DNA reads TGTGCCAGCAGCGAGACAGGGGCGGGCAATCAGCCCCAGCATTTT. Its translation: CASSETGAGNQPQHF. This sequence joins TRBV7-9 and TRBJ1-5; 8 bases match TRBD1. Germline-derived CDR1 and CDR2 are SEHNR and FQNEAQ (reference sequence). This CDR3 region has 15 residues. V shed 5 bases and J 2 bases; nucleotides not matched to a gene: 5.

DNA for the CDR3: TGTGCCAGCTCCGATCCCGGACAGGGGGGAGAAAAACTGTTTTTT. Translation: CASSDPGQGGEKLFF. This rearrangement joins TRBV11-3 to TRBJ1-4; 10 bases fit TRBD1. Unmatched junction bases numbered 11, after V lost 8 bases and J lost 8 bases. Germline CDR1 and CDR2: SGHNT and YENEEA. The CDR3 runs to 15 residues. The entire variable domain, with the rest obtained from reference TRBV11-3 and TRBJ1-4, is as follows: EAGVVQSPRYKIIEKKQPVAFWCNPISGHNTLYWYLQNLGQGPELLIRYENEEAVDDSQLPKDRFSAERLKGVDSTLKIQPAELGDSAVYLCASSDPGQGGEKLFFGSGTQLSVL.

The V call is TRBV3-1 (or the pseudogene TRBV3-2), the J call TRBJ1-5; weak D call: TRBD1 (5 bases). This CDR3 comprises 13 residues. The germline V and J ends were trimmed by 4 bases and 4 bases, with 8 bases remaining between them. The germline V gene has CDR1 LGHDT and CDR2 YNNKEL (reference sequence). Here the CDR3 reads CASSLQVNQPQHF. CDR3 nucleotide sequence: TGTGCCAGCAGCCTACAGGTAAATCAGCCCCAGCATTTT.

The gene calls are TRBV3-1 (or the pseudogene TRBV3-2) and TRBJ1-2, with 7 nucleotides matching TRBD1. The CDR3 is made up of 17 amino acids. The ends lost 4 bases at V and 0 bases at J; junction bases unmatched: 11. Germline lookup yields CDR1 LGHDT and CDR2 YNNKEL (reference sequence). The CDR3 loop is CASSPHRGGETNYGYTF. In nucleotides, the CDR3 is TGTGCCAGCAGCCCTCACAGGGGTGGAGAAACTAACTATGGCTACACCTTC.

V gene TRBV11-3 combines with J gene TRBJ2-7; 10 bases fit TRBD2. J was trimmed by 2 bases and V by 3 bases; bases with no gene match: 4. Germline CDR1 SGHNT, CDR2 YENEEA. This CDR3 has 15 amino acids. The CDR3 DNA follows: TGTGCCAGCAGCTTCTCCCTAGCGGGGGCCTACGAGCAGTACTTC. The encoded protein is CASSFSLAGAYEQYF.

The CDR3 loop reads CASSLGRGSSYNSPLHF. The CDR3 DNA reads as TGTGCCAGCAGCTTAGGCCGAGGGAGCTCCTATAATTCACCCCTCCACTTT. The rearrangement links TRBV13 to TRBJ1-6; the D is unclear. This CDR3 contains 17 residues. V was cut by 0 bases and J by 0 bases, with 9 bases left in between. Germline V gene sequence: CDR1 PRHDT, CDR2 FYEKMQ (reference sequence). Drawing the rest from reference TRBV13 and TRBJ1-6, the complete variable domain is AAGVIQSPRHLIKEKRETATLKCYPIPRHDTVYWYQQGPGQDPQFLISFYEKMQSDKGSIPDRFSAQQFSDYHSELNMSSLELGDSALYFCASSLGRGSSYNSPLHFGNGTRLTVT.

To note about this clone: The same CDR3 is also encoded by other DNA sequences in this sample. The rearrangement links TRBV30 to TRBJ1-3; 7 nucleotides agree with TRBD1. This CDR3 contains 13 residues. J was trimmed by 7 bases and V by 5 bases; bases with no gene match: 8. Germline CDR1 and CDR2: GTSNPN and SVGIG (reference sequence). CDR3 sequence (DNA): TGTGCCTGGGATCGCCTCAGGGGGAACACCATATATTTT. Residues: CAWDRLRGNTIYF.

The chain carries TRBV27 and TRBJ1-1; 8 bases align to TRBD1. In germline, CDR1 is MNHEY, CDR2 SMNVEV (reference sequence). V trimming: 2 bases; J trimming: 3 bases; junction bases outside the gene matches: 5. The CDR3 covers 15 residues. CDR3 amino acids: CASSLGTGSYTEAFF. CDR3 bases: TGTGCCAGCAGTTTAGGGACAGGTTCTTACACTGAAGCTTTCTTT.

V is TRBV11-3 and J is TRBJ2-7; the match to TRBD2 covers 11 bases. This CDR3 has 15 amino acids. The junction had 5 bases not matched to a gene; V was cut back by 5 bases and J by 2 bases. Germline lookup yields CDR1 SGHNT and CDR2 YENEEA. DNA for the CDR3: TGTGCCAGCAGCCTGCGACTAGCGGGGACCTACGAGCAGTACTTC. Protein product: CASSLRLAGTYEQYF.

This clone was recorded a few times. The rearrangement uses TRBV5-5 and TRBJ1-2; D remains unclear. The CDR3 runs 13 residues. V gave up 5 bases and J gave up 1 base, with 9 bases separating them. The germline V gene has CDR1 SGHKS and CDR2 YYEKEE (reference sequence). CDR3: CASSLDNNYGYTF. In DNA form, the CDR3 reads TGTGCCAGCAGTCTAGATAATAACTATGGCTACACCTTC.

The rearrangement uses TRBV7-2 and TRBJ2-1, with D possibly being TRBD2 (5 bases). Germline lookup yields CDR1 SGHTA and CDR2 FQGNSA. This CDR3 region has 15 residues. Deletions cut 5 bases from V and 0 bases from J, with 11 bases between. The chain's CDR3 is CASSRGPSSYNEQFF. The CDR3 region has the DNA TGTGCCAGCAGCCGGGGTCCTAGCTCCTACAATGAGCAGTTCTTC.

V usage is TRBV2 and J usage is TRBJ1-5; D is uncertain. From germline, CDR1 is SNHLY and CDR2 FYNNEI. This CDR3 has 12 amino acids. Trimming cost V 3 bases and J 6 bases, with 6 bases left between them. This chain's CDR3 is CASSDPIQPQHF. In DNA form, the CDR3 reads TGTGCCAGCAGTGACCCAATTCAGCCCCAGCATTTT.

The V and J genes are TRBV3-1 (or the pseudogene TRBV3-2) and TRBJ2-3, with TRBD2 matching over 11 bases. V was pared by 3 bases and J by 6 bases, with 5 bases of the junction left unmatched. Germline V CDR1 and CDR2: LGHDT, YNNKEL (reference sequence). The CDR3 consists of 15 residues. Here the CDR3 reads CASSHGTSGGDTQYF. CDR3 sequence (DNA): TGTGCCAGCAGCCACGGGACTAGCGGAGGGGATACGCAGTATTTT.

This chain joins TRBV27 and TRBJ2-3; 7 bases are a match to TRBD2. Trimming took 3 bases from V and 2 from J; bases not matched to a gene: 5. The CDR3 sequence is 15 residues long. Germline CDR1 MNHEY, CDR2 SMNVEV (reference sequence). CDR3 DNA sequence: TGTGCCAGCAGTTTGGCGGGGGAGAACACAGATACGCAGTATTTT. It yields the protein CASSLAGENTDTQYF.

The V gene is TRBV5-1, the J gene TRBJ1-3, with D possibly being TRBD1 (5 bases). From germline, CDR1 is SGHRS and CDR2 YFSETQ. The CDR3 totals 15 residues. V was cut by 3 bases and J by 0 bases, with 10 bases left in between. CDR3 DNA: TGCGCCAGCAGCTCGGGACTCAACTCTGGAAACACCATATATTTT. Protein product: CASSSGLNSGNTIYF.

The V and J genes are TRBV2 and TRBJ1-5; TRBD1 matches at 9 bases. With 8 bases clipped from V and 2 bases from J, the junction kept 4 bases outside the gene matches. CDR1 is SNHLY, CDR2 FYNNEI, per germline. The CDR3 is made up of 14 amino acids. Written as DNA, the CDR3 is TGTGCCAGCGTGAGGGACAGGGGCAATCAGCCCCAGCATTTT. As protein: CASVRDRGNQPQHF.

This chain joins TRBV28 and TRBJ1-5, with a weak D call TRBD1 (5 bases). The CDR3 covers 14 residues. Germline assignment: CDR1 MDHEN and CDR2 SYDVKM. With 3 bases removed from V and 4 bases from J, the gap between germline ends came to 10 bases. The CDR3, as DNA: TGTGCCAGCAGTTTGGGGCAGCTGAATCAGCCCCAGCATTTT. Protein sequence: CASSLGQLNQPQHF.

This chain connects TRBV10-3 to TRBJ2-1; TRBD2 is a possible D gene (5 bases). There are 15 residues in the CDR3. Germline V gives CDR1 ENHRY, CDR2 SYGVKD. The V end lost 5 bases, the J end lost 5 bases, and 16 bases lay between the germline ends. DNA for the CDR3: TGTGCCATCAGTCCGGGTGTCCGGGGAGACAATGAGCAGTTCTTC. It yields the protein CAISPGVRGDNEQFF.